This T cell receptor (beta chain) stems from a study of vaccination and CD4 T cells after COVID-19. As for treatment: approximately 9-day PBMC culture with coronavirus spike peptide pools or control peptides (ViraFEST assay). About this clonotype: Its antigen is not known.

The CDR3 loop spans 10 amino acids. The ends were cut back, 3 bases at V and 15 bases at J, with 9 bases in the middle. Germline V CDR1 and CDR2: MDHEN, SYDVKM. The study sequenced cultured CD4+ T cell DNA using the Oncomine TCR Beta short-read assay. TCRdb re-derived calls from the PCR reads in MiXCR, one entry per CDR3 protein. The data hold 16,000 or so distinct CDR3 sequences, with 52% observed a single time. The receptor was isolated from a human donor who had recovered from COVID-19. Here the sequenced sample was CD4+ T cells from blood, cultured in vitro, taken before SARS-CoV-2 vaccination. V usage is TRBV28 and J usage is TRBJ1-5, with a possible D match to TRBD1 (5 bases). The CDR3 DNA reads as TGTGCCAGCAGTTTGGACACCTTGCATTTT. This codes for CASSLDTLHF.